The T cell receptor beta chain under discussion was sequenced for a study of cytomegalovirus exposure and HLA in healthy donors. Study findings and constraints: Cytomegalovirus status, reportedly, was diagnosed with high specificity and sensitivity by the classifier.

On this clone itself: Its matching antigen is unknown. Mismatch with germline at one junction end may stem from a read error.

Germline CDR1 reads KGHSH; CDR2 reads LQKENI. The CDR3 is 12 residues long. Profiled with immunoSEQ multiplex PCR; TCRdb holds only in-frame clones, not every one. Among tens of thousands of clones listed, approximately 95% were seen once. The clonotype was recovered from a young man in good health and CMV-seropositive. This chain uses TRBV18 with TRBJ2-7; 8 bases are a match to TRBD1. The sample taken for sequencing was PBMCs. This CDR3 is CASSPLPGDRLF. The DNA of the CDR3 is TGTGCCAGCTCACCACTTCCCGGGGACAGGCTGTTC.